These 2 T cell receptor beta chains came from one sample sequenced in a study of molecular identifiers for immune sequencing clone quantification. Each CDR3 protein is one row after TCRdb ran MiXCR on the PCR reads. There are 60,000 to 70,000 distinct CDR3 sequences in the sample; roughly 18% occur only once, and approximately 1.5% lies in the top ten. The specimen sequenced was naive CD8+ T cells from blood, with Jurkat cell RNA spiked in. Sample subset: FACS-sorted CD8+CD4-CCR7+CD45RA+ naive T cells. These receptors came from a human donor in good health. Some libraries in this study had Jurkat cell RNA spiked in.

This clonotype occurred many times. The genes are TRBV6-5 and TRBJ2-5; the match to TRBD2 covers 8 bases. Germline trimming cut 0 bases from V and 5 bases from J; bases unmatched to any gene: 5. Germline assignment: CDR1 MNHEY and CDR2 SVGAGI. The CDR3 is 15 amino acids. The CDR3 spells CASSYSLREDETQYF. In nucleotides, the CDR3 is TGTGCCAGCAGTTACTCTCTGCGGGAGGATGAGACCCAGTACTTC.

This clonotype was picked up many times. V gene TRBV9 combines with J gene TRBJ1-2; 9 bases are a match to TRBD1. The CDR3 is made up of 16 amino acids. Germline CDR1 is SGDLS and CDR2 is YYNGEE. Trimming cost V 2 bases and J 7 bases; bases outside gene matches: 12. DNA of the CDR3: TGTGCCAGCAGCGTGTACGGAACAGGGGGCGCAGGTGGCTACACCTTC. This sequence encodes CASSVYGTGGAGGYTF.